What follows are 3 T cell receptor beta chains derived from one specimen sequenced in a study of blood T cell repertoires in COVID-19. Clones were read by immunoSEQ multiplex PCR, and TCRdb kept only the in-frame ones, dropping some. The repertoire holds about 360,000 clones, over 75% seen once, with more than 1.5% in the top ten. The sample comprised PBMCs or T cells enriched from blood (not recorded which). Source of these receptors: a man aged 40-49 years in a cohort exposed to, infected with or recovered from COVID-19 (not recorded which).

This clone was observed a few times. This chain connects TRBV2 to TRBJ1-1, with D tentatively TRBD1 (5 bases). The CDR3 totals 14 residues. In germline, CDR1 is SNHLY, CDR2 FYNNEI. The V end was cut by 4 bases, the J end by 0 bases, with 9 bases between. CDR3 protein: CASSARRVNTEAFF. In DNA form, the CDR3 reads TGTGCCAGCAGTGCGCGCAGGGTGAACACTGAAGCTTTCTTT.

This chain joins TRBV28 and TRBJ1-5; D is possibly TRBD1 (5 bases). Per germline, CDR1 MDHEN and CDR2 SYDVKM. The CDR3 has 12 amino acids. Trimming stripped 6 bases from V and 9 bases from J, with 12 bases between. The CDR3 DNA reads TGTGCCAGCAGGCAGGGCAGTGGGCCCCAGCATTTT. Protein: CASRQGSGPQHF.

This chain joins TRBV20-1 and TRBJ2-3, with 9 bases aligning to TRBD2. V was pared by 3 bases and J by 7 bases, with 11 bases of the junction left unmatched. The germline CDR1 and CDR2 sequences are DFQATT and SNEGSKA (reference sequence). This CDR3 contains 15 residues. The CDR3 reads CSASGTSSVSNTQYF. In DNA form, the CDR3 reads TGCAGTGCTAGTGGGACTAGCTCGGTCAGTAATACGCAGTATTTT.